This T cell receptor beta chain comes out of a study of blood T cell repertoires in COVID-19. Study background: Samples of COVID-19 (acute and convalescent) were obtained from the United States, Italy and Spain. In each case, the material was cDNA or gDNA derived from T cells, B-cell-depleted T cells, or PBMCs.

Trimming at V came to 5 bases and at J to 5 bases, leaving 16 bases not matched to a gene. This CDR3 spans 17 amino acids. Germline V gives CDR1 KGHSH, CDR2 LQKENI. Authors' analysis steps: From reference gene primer amplification, estimates of nucleated cell counts were derived. Assay used: immunoSEQ multiplex PCR; TCRdb lists only in-frame clones, some missing. V, J and clone size derive from that table, while D and trimming were established from the DNA sequence. The sample records more than 150,000 clones, approximately 87% being singletons. Sequenced: peripheral blood. This clonotype originated in a man in his sixties or seventies with active or convalescent COVID-19. This chain links TRBV18 with TRBJ2-5; 8 nucleotides line up with TRBD2. For the CDR3, the DNA is TGTGCCAGCTCATCATCGACCGGGACTAGTAACACGGAGACCCAGTACTTC. It encodes CASSSSTGTSNTETQYF. The full variable domain, its missing parts supplied by reference TRBV18 and TRBJ2-5, is NAGVMQNPRHLVRRRGQEARLRCSPMKGHSHVYWYRQLPEEGLKFMVYLQKENIIDESGMPKERFSAEFPKEGPSILRIQQVVRGDSAAYFCASSSSTGTSNTETQYFGPGTRLLVL.